Given below is one T cell receptor beta chain in context. What antigen it recognizes has not been identified. The input lacks base qualities; no much larger clone sits a single base away. All donors were healthy Caucasians. The twin cohort comprised three pairs of female monozygotic twins, all aged about 18 to 30 years. Peripheral blood mononuclear cells were used as the source from which RNA for TCR libraries was isolated. V is pruned by 6 bases and J by 3 bases, leaving 7 bases of the junction without a gene match. The CDR3 holds 14 amino acids from the cysteine to the phenylalanine. Kept here is only the CDR3 DNA, which spans 42 bases and is read in frame from base 1. CDR1 and CDR2 are read off the germline V gene (reference sequence) as LNHNV and YYDKDF. These data belong to a study of identical twins (dated by TCRdb to between 2015 and 2016). With regard to the full study: To test whether fetal clonotypes persist, this study deep-sequenced TCR alpha and beta repertoires from monozygotic twins, from unrelated adults of various ages, and from cord blood. To rule out contamination, replicate twin experiments were performed at different times with different library preparation protocols. Findings and caveats that apply to the study as a whole: Compared with coincidental sharing between unrelated individuals, an excess of low generation-probability sequences was observed among out-of-frame TCR alpha sequences shared between twins. In monozygotic twins, recombination models systematically underestimated out-of-frame TCR alpha sharing, but the models matched the sharing seen between unrelated individuals. Abundant cord blood beta clonotypes carried fewer insertions; young adult naive repertoires showed a weaker similar trend, while memory repertoires showed none. A weaker excess of twin sharing was found in beta out-of-frame sequences because the signal-to-noise ratio was lowered by fewer shared sequences. Because the same donors could not be followed over many years, the conclusions relied on cross-sectional statistical analysis. Invariant T cells such as MAIT and iNKT could partly confound zero-insertion analyses, though diverse VJ usage argued against this for most clonotypes.

The library was made by 5' RACE. Reads for this sample came from an Illumina HiSeq 2000. A universal primer binding site was added through template switching, and the final cDNA carried a unique molecular identifier so that TCR cDNA molecules could be counted accurately. First-strand cDNA for TCR alpha and beta chains was synthesized from specific primers in the conserved constant-segment region. To control for contamination, every cDNA library was double barcoded, receiving both a SMART-Mk sample barcode and Illumina barcodes. TruSeq adapter sequences along with Illumina sample barcodes were introduced in two successive PCR steps. The TCR alpha and beta cDNA libraries were sequenced on the Illumina HiSeq platform using custom primers. In the authors' own workflow: MiGEC was used to process raw reads and extract unique molecular identifiers, and MiXCR was used to find CDR3 positions. For each individual, recombination models were inferred using an EM algorithm with the repgenHMM and IGoR tools. Shared clonotype analysis was performed with the tcR package in R, normalizing sharing by the product of cloneset sizes. To study raw recombination without the effects of thymic and clonal selection, out-of-frame nonproductive sequences were analyzed. TCRdb trimmed the raw reads at Q25, called clones with MiXCR and kept productive beta chains. Every distinct CDR3 protein forms one entry, paired with its most common genes and DNA. These V and J calls derive from TCRdb rather than the authors' analysis. The sample table records about 720,000 distinct CDR3 sequences; 15% to 20% of these occur just once. The ten largest clones capture about an eighth of the sample.

The sample was also linked to a second study, of T cells expressing NK-cell markers. Per the second study: Three sorted T-cell subsets (CD3+CD56+NKG2C+, CD3+CD56+NKG2C- and CD3+CD56-NKG2C+) from under 10 donors had their TCR beta-chain repertoires profiled. Among the eight sequenced donors, only one was HCMV-seronegative, while the other seven were HCMV-seropositive. In several experiments an anti-gammadeltaTCR antibody was added to restrict sorting to alphabetaTCR-expressing T cells. In six donors, the dominant CD3+CD56+NKG2C+ clonotypes ranked among the top 10 CD8+ clonotypes, making up roughly 1.0-8% of CD8+ T cells. Those dominant clonotypes were again the most abundant among CD3+CD56-NKG2C+ cells in a few donors, at roughly 25-60.1%. It remained unclear whether the expanded NKG2C-expressing T cell clones were specific for HCMV antigens. All eight donors whose samples were sequenced were randomly selected healthy volunteers, three of them men and five women. To determine HCMV serostatus, a commercial ELISA kit was used to detect HCMV-specific IgG in serum. For five or six donors, unsorted PBMC were also used to sequence bulk peripheral blood T-cell repertoires. MIGEC was used to demultiplex reads and group the reads by UMI, and MiTCR was used to assemble and quantify clonotypes. To remove erroneous sequences, TCR cDNA sequences were retained only when supported by two or more reads. Downstream repertoire analysis used the tcR package, and clonotypes were matched across fractions by CDR3 nucleotide sequence plus V segment. Antigen specificity was annotated against VDJdb with VDJmatch, allowing one amino acid substitution in CDR3.

Sequencing was performed on PBMCs. This TCR was sampled from a woman younger than 35 in good health. The chain was built from TRBV15 and TRBJ1-2; 7 central nucleotides agree with TRBD1. Here is the DNA: TGTGCCACCAGAGGGACAGATGTGGACTATGGCTACACCTTC. Its translation is CATRGTDVDYGYTF. Reference TRBV15 and TRBJ1-2 genes cover what lies past the CDR3, so the full variable domain is DAMVIQNPRYQVTQFGKPVTLSCSQTLNHNVMYWYQQKSSQAPKLLFHYYDKDFNNEADTPDNFQSRRPNTSFCFLDIRSPGLGDTAMYLCATRGTDVDYGYTFGSGTRLTVV.